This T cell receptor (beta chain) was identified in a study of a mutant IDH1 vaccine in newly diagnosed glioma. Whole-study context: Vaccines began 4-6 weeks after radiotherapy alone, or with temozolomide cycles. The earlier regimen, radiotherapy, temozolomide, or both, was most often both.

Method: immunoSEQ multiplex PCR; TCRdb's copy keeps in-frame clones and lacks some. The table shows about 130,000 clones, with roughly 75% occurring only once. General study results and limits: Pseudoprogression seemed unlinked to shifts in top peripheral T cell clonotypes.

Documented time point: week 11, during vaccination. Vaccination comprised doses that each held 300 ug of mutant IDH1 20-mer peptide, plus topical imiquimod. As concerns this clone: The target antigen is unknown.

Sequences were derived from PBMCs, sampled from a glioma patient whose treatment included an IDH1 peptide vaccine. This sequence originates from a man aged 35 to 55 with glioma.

CDR3 coding DNA: TGCGCCAGCAGCCAGGGACAGGGGAATCAGCCCCAGCATTTT. It specifies CASSQGQGNQPQHF. The J gene is TRBJ1-5, the V gene TRBV5-1, with TRBD1 matching over 10 bases. The junction had 2 bases not matched to a gene; V was cut back by 4 bases and J by 4 bases. There are 14 residues in the CDR3. Per germline, CDR1 SGHRS and CDR2 YFSETQ.